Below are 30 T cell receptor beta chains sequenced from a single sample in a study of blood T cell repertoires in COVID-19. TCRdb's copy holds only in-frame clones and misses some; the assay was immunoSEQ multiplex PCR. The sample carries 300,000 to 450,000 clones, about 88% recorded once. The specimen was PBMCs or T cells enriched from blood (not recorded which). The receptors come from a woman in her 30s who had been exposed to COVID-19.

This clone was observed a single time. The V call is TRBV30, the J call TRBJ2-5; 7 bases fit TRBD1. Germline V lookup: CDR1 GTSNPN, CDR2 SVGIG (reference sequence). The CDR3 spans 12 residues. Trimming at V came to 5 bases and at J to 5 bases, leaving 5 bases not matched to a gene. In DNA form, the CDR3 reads TGTGCCTGGGGACAGGTCTGGGAGACCCAGTACTTC. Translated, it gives CAWGQVWETQYF.

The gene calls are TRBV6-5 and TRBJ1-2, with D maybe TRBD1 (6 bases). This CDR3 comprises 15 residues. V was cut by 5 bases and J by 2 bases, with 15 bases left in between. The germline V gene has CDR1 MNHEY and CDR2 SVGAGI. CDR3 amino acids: CASSTHREVNYGYTF. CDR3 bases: TGTGCCAGCAGTACCCACAGGGAAGTAAACTATGGCTACACCTTC.

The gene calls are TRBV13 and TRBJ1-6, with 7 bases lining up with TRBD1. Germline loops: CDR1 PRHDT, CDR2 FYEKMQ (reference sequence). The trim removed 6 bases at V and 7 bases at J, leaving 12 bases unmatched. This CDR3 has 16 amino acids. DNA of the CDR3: TGTGCCAGCAGGTTCGACAGGGAGGCGGGAAATTCACCCCTCCACTTT. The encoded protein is CASRFDREAGNSPLHF.

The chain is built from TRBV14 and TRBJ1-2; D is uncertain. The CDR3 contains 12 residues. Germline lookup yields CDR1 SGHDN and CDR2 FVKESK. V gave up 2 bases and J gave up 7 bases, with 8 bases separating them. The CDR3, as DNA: TGTGCCAGCAGCCAAAGCGGGAGTGGCTACACCTTC. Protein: CASSQSGSGYTF.

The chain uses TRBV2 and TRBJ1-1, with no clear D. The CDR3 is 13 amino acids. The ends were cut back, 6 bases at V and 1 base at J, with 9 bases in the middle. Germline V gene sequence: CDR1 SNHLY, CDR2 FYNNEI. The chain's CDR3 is CASRSATNTEAFF. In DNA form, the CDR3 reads TGTGCCAGCAGGTCAGCGACGAACACTGAAGCTTTCTTT. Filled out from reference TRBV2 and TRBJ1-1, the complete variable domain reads EPEVTQTPSHQVTQMGQEVILRCVPISNHLYFYWYRQILGQKVEFLVSFYNNEISEKSEIFDDQFSVERPDGSNFTLKIRSTKLEDSAMYFCASRSATNTEAFFGQGTRLTVV.

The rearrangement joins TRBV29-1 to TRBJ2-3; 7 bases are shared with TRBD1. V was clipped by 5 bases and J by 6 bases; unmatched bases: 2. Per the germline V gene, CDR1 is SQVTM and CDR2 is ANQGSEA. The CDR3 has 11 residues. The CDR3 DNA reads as TGCAGCGTTTCGACAGGGGATACGCAGTATTTT. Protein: CSVSTGDTQYF.

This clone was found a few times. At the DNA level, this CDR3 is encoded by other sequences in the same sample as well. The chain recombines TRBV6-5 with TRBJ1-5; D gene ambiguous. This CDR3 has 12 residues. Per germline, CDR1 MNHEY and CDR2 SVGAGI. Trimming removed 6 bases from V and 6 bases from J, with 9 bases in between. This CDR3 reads CASSLPGQPQHF. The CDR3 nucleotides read TGTGCCAGCAGCCTGCCCGGTCAGCCCCAGCATTTT.

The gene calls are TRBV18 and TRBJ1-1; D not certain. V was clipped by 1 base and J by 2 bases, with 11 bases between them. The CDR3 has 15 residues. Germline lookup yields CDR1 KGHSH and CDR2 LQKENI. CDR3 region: CASSPQNPYNTEAFF. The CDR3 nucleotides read TGTGCCAGCTCACCACAGAACCCCTACAACACTGAAGCTTTCTTT. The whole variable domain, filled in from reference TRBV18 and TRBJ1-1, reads NAGVMQNPRHLVRRRGQEARLRCSPMKGHSHVYWYRQLPEEGLKFMVYLQKENIIDESGMPKERFSAEFPKEGPSILRIQQVVRGDSAAYFCASSPQNPYNTEAFFGQGTRLTVV.

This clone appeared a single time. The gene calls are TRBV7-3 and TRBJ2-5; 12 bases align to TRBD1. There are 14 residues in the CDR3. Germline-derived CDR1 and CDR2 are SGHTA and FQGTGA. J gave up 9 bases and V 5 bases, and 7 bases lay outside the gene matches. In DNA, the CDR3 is TGTGCCAGCAGCCAGGGACAGGGGGCCCAGCCCCAGTACTTC. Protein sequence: CASSQGQGAQPQYF.

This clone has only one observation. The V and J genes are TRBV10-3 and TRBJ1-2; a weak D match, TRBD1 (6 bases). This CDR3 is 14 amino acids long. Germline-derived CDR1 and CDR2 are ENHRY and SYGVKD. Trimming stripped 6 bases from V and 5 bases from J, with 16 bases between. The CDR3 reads CAISNSGEGYGYTF. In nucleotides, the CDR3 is TGTGCCATCAGCAACTCAGGGGAGGGGTATGGCTACACCTTC.

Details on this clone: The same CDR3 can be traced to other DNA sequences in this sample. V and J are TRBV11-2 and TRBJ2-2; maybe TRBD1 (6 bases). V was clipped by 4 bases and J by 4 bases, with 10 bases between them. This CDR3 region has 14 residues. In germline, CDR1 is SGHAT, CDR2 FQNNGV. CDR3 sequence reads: CASSSQGPTGELFF. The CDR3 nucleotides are TGTGCCAGCAGCTCTCAGGGGCCCACCGGGGAGCTGTTTTTT.

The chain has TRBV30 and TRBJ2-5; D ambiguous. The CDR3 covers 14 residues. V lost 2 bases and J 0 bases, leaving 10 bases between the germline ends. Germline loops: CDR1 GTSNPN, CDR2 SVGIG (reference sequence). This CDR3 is CAWSTGQYQETQYF. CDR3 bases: TGTGCCTGGAGTACGGGTCAGTACCAAGAGACCCAGTACTTC.

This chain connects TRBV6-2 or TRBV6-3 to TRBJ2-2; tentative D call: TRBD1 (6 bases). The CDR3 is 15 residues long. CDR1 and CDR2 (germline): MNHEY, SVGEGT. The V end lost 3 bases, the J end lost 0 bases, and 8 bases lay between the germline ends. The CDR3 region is CASSYGTTNTGELFF. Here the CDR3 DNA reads TGTGCCAGCAGTTATGGGACAACGAACACCGGGGAGCTGTTTTTT.

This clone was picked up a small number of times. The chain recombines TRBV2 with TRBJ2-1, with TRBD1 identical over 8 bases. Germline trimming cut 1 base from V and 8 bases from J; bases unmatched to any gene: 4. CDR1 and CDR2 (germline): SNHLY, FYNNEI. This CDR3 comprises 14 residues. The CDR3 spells CASSEGRGRDEQFF. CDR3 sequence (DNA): TGTGCCAGCAGTGAAGGCAGGGGGCGGGATGAGCAGTTCTTC.

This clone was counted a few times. This CDR3 reads CASSLLASGGGTGELFF. CDR3 bases: TGTGCCAGCAGCTTATTAGCCAGCGGGGGGGGCACCGGGGAGCTGTTTTTT. This sequence joins TRBV7-6 and TRBJ2-2; 10 bases map to TRBD2. CDR1 is SGHVS and CDR2 is FNYEAQ in the germline V gene. The junction had 7 bases not matched to a gene; V was cut back by 2 bases and J by 4 bases. The CDR3 loop spans 17 amino acids.

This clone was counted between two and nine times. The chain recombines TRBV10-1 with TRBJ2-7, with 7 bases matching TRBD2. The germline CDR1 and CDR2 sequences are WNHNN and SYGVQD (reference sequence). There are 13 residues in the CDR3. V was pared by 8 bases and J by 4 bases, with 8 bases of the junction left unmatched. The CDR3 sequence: CASGPGGEYEQYF. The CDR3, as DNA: TGCGCCAGCGGGCCGGGAGGAGAATACGAGCAGTACTTC.

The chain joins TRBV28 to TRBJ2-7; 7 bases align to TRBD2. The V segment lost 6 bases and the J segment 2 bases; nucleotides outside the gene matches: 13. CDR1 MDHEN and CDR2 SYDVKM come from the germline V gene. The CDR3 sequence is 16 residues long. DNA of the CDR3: TGTGCCAGCAGCCCATACCGGGACTACACAACCTACGAGCAGTACTTC. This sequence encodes CASSPYRDYTTYEQYF. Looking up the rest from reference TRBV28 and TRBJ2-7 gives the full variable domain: DVKVTQSSRYLVKRTGEKVFLECVQDMDHENMFWYRQDPGLGLRLIYFSYDVKMKEKGDIPEGYSVSREKKERFSLILESASTNQTSMYLCASSPYRDYTTYEQYFGPGTRLTVT.

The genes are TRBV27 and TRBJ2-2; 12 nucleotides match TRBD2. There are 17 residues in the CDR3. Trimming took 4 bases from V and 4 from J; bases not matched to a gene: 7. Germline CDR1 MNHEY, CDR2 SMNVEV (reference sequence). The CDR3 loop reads CASSSLETSGSTGELFF. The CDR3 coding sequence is TGTGCCAGCAGTTCCCTAGAGACTAGCGGGAGCACCGGGGAGCTGTTTTTT.

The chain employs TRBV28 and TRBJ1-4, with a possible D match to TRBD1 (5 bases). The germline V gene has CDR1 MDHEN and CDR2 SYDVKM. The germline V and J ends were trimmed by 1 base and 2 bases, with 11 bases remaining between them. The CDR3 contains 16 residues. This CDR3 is CASSLSSGITNEKLFF. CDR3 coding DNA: TGTGCCAGCAGTTTATCGTCAGGGATTACTAATGAAAAACTGTTTTTT.

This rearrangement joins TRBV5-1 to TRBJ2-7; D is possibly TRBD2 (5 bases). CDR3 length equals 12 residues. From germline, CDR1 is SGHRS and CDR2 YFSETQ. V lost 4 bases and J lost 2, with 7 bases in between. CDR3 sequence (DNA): TGCGCCAGCAGCAGGGAGACCTACGAGCAGTACTTC. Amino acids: CASSRETYEQYF.

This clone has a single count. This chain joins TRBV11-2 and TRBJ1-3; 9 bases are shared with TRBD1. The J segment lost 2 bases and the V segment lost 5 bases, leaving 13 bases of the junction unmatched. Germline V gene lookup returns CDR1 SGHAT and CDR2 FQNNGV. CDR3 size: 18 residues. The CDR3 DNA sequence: TGTGCCAGCAGCCGAAGCTGGGACAGGGTAACTCCTGGAAACACCATATATTTT. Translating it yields CASSRSWDRVTPGNTIYF.

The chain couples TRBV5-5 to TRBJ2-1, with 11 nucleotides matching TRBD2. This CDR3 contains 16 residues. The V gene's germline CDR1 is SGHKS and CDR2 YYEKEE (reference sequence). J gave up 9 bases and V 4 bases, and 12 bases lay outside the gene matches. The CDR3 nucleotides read TGTGCCAGCAGCCACCTACTAGCGGGAGTAGGGGGTGAGCAGTTCTTC. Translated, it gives CASSHLLAGVGGEQFF.

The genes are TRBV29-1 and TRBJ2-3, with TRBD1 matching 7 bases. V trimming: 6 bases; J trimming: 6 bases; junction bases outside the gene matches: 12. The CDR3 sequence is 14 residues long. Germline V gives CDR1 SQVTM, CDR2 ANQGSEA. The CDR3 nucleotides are TGCAGCGTCAACACAGGGGCTGAGGGGGATACGCAGTATTTT. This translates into CSVNTGAEGDTQYF.

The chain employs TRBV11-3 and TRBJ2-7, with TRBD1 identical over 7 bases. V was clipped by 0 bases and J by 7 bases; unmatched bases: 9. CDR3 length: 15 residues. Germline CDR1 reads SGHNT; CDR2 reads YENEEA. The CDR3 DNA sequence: TGTGCCAGCAGCTTAGATTGGGACAGCTTGGGGGAGCAGTACTTC. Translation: CASSLDWDSLGEQYF.

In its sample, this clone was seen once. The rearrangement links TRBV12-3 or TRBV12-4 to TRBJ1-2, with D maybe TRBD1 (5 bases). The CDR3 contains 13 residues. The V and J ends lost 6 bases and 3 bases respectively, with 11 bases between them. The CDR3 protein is CASSPDRDYGYTF. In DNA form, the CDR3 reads TGTGCCAGCAGCCCCGACAGAGACTATGGCTACACCTTC.

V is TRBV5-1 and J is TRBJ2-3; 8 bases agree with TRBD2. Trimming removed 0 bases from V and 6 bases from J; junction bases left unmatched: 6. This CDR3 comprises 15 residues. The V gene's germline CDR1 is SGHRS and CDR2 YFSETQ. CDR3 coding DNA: TGCGCCAGCAGCTTGGACGGGAGGGTCGAGGATACGCAGTATTTT. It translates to CASSLDGRVEDTQYF. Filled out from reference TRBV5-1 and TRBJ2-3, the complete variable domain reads KAGVTQTPRYLIKTRGQQVTLSCSPISGHRSVSWYQQTPGQGLQFLFEYFSETQRNKGNFPGRFSGRQFSNSRSEMNVSTLELGDSALYLCASSLDGRVEDTQYFGPGTRLTVL.

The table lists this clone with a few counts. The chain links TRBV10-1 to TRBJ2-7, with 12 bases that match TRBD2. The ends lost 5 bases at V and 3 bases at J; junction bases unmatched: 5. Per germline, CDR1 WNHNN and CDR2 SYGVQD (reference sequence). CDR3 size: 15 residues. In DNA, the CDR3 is TGCGCCAGCAGTCCTGGACTAGCGGGGAGCTACGAGCAGTACTTC. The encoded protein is CASSPGLAGSYEQYF.

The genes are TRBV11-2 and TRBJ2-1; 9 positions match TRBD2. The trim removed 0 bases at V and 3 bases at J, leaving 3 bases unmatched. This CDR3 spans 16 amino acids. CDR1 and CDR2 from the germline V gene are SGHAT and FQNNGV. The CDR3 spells CASSLDASGNYNEQFF. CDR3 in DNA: TGTGCCAGCAGCTTAGACGCTAGCGGGAACTACAATGAGCAGTTCTTC.

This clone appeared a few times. CDR3: CAWSPGGADNSPLHF. In nucleotides, the CDR3 is TGTGCCTGGAGCCCAGGGGGCGCGGATAATTCACCCCTCCACTTT. The chain combines TRBV30 with TRBJ1-6; 8 bases map to TRBD1. The CDR3 is made up of 15 amino acids. Germline-derived CDR1 and CDR2 are GTSNPN and SVGIG (reference sequence). Losses at the gene ends were 3 bases for V and 5 bases for J; bases not matched to a gene: 6. The whole variable domain, remainder taken from reference TRBV30 and TRBJ1-6, is SQTIHQWPATLVQPVGSPLSLECTVEGTSNPNLYWYRQAAGRGLQLLFYSVGIGQISSEVPQNLSASRPQDRQFILSSKKLLLSDSGFYLCAWSPGGADNSPLHFGNGTRLTVT.

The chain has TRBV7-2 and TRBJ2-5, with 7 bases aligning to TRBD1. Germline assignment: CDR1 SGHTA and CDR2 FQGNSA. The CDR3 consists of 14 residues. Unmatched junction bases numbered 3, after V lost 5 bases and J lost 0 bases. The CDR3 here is CASSPQGDQETQYF. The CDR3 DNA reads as TGTGCCAGCAGCCCTCAGGGGGACCAAGAGACCCAGTACTTC.